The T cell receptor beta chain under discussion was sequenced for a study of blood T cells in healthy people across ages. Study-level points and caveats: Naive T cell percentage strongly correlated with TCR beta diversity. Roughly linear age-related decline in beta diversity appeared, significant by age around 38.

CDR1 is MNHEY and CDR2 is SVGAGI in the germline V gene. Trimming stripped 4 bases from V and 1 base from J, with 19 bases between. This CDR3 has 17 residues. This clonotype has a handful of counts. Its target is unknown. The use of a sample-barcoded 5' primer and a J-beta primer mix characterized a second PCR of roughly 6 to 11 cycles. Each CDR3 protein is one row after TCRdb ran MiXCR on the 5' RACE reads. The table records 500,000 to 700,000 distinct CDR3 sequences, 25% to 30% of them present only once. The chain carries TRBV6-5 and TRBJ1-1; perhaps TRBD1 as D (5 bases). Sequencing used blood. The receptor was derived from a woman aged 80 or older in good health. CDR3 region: CASSWTAGGVGNTEAFF. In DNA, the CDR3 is TGTGCCAGCAGTTGGACGGCGGGAGGGGTGGGGAACACTGAAGCTTTCTTT.